Below are 16 T cell receptor beta chains sequenced from a single sample in a study of OX40 agonist ivuxolimab in advanced cancers. TCRdb's table, derived via immunoSEQ multiplex PCR, lists solely in-frame clones and lacks some. The sample comprises 65,000 to 70,000 clones, roughly 90% of which are singletons, and about 11% rests with the top ten. Here the sequenced sample was CD4+ or CD8+ T cells sorted from blood, taken in a trial of the OX40 agonist ivuxolimab. These receptors originate from an adult with an advanced solid tumor such as melanoma, head and neck, liver or kidney cancer.

The chain combines TRBV7-8 with TRBJ2-7, with 7 bases identical to TRBD2. V lost 3 bases, J lost 6 bases, and 5 bases stayed unmatched. Germline CDR1 reads SGHVS; CDR2 reads FQNEAQ. This CDR3 is built from 13 residues. Here the CDR3 DNA reads TGTGCCAGCAGCTTGAGTTGGGGGGGCGAGCAGTACTTC. Its translation: CASSLSWGGEQYF.

The genes are TRBV10-3 and TRBJ1-2; 11 bases are a match to TRBD1. The CDR3 has 15 residues. Germline V CDR1 and CDR2: ENHRY, SYGVKD. Trimming removed 6 bases from V and 4 bases from J; junction bases left unmatched: 7. DNA for the CDR3: TGTGCCATCAGGACCGGGACAGGGGGTACCTATGGCTACACCTTC. This encodes CAIRTGTGGTYGYTF.

The chain uses TRBV7-9 and TRBJ2-6; the D call may be TRBD1 or TRBD2 (5 bases each). Germline-derived CDR1 and CDR2 are SEHNR and FQNEAQ (reference sequence). The CDR3 has 16 amino acids. V was cut by 3 bases and J by 0 bases, with 9 bases left in between. DNA of the CDR3: TGTGCCAGCAGCTTGGGACGGAACTCTGGGGCCAACGTCCTGACTTTC. Its protein is CASSLGRNSGANVLTF.

This chain connects TRBV5-1 to TRBJ1-4, with a possible D match to TRBD1 (5 bases). Trimming shortened V by 3 bases and J by 10 bases, and 19 bases separated the two germline ends. The CDR3 runs to 15 residues. Germline CDR1 and CDR2: SGHRS and YFSETQ. For the CDR3, the DNA is TGCGCCAGCAGCTCTGAAGGGGCGCATGGGGGAAAACTGTTTTTT. Residues: CASSSEGAHGGKLFF.

V and J are TRBV4-1 and TRBJ1-5; 8 nucleotides align to TRBD1. Germline CDR1 MGHRA, CDR2 YSYEKL. The length of the CDR3 is 15 residues. J gave up 0 bases and V 3 bases, and 1 base lay outside the gene matches. CDR3 loop: CASSQTGDSNQPQHF. In DNA, the CDR3 is TGCGCCAGCAGCCAGACAGGGGATAGCAATCAGCCCCAGCATTTT.

The chain links TRBV7-2 to TRBJ2-7; TRBD1 might be the D (6 bases). Germline lookup yields CDR1 SGHTA and CDR2 FQGNSA. The ends were cut back, 5 bases at V and 0 bases at J, with 14 bases in the middle. The CDR3 runs to 15 residues. The CDR3 coding sequence is TGTGCCAGCAGCCCGCAGGGGCGGAGCTCCTACGAGCAGTACTTC. The encoded protein is CASSPQGRSSYEQYF.

The V and J genes are TRBV30 and TRBJ2-3; TRBD2 might be the D (6 bases). Germline CDR1 GTSNPN, CDR2 SVGIG (reference sequence). The ends were cut back, 2 bases at V and 0 bases at J, with 18 bases in the middle. CDR3 length equals 17 residues. CDR3 coding DNA: TGTGCCTGGAGTCCACTCACCGGGAGTGTTAGCACAGATACGCAGTATTTT. Its protein product is CAWSPLTGSVSTDTQYF.

This clone was seen just once. The chain carries TRBV19 and TRBJ2-3, with D perhaps TRBD1 or TRBD2 (5 bases each). The CDR3 spans 18 residues. The germline V gene encodes CDR1 LNHDA and CDR2 SQIVND (reference sequence). Deletions cut 0 bases from V and 2 bases from J, with 18 bases between. The CDR3 is CASSIDPLRGRSTDTQYF. The CDR3 nucleotides are TGTGCCAGTAGTATAGATCCCCTGAGGGGACGCTCCACAGATACGCAGTATTTT.

This clone was counted once. The chain links TRBV11-2 to TRBJ1-3; 9 bases line up with TRBD1. The J segment lost 2 bases and the V segment lost 1 base, leaving 3 bases of the junction unmatched. Germline loops: CDR1 SGHAT, CDR2 FQNNGV. The CDR3 spans 16 residues. Written as DNA, the CDR3 is TGTGCCAGCAGCTTAGGGGACAGGGCTCCTGGAAACACCATATATTTT. Translated, it gives CASSLGDRAPGNTIYF. Full variable domain (missing parts from reference TRBV11-2 and TRBJ1-3): EAGVAQSPRYKIIEKRQSVAFWCNPISGHATLYWYQQILGQGPKLLIQFQNNGVVDDSQLPKDRFSAERLKGVDSTLKIQPAKLEDSAVYLCASSLGDRAPGNTIYFGEGSWLTVV.

The chain uses TRBV10-1 and TRBJ1-2, with D hard to call. CDR1 WNHNN and CDR2 SYGVQD come from the germline V gene (reference sequence). V was pared by 0 bases and J by 2 bases, with 4 bases between. The CDR3 covers 13 residues. The CDR3 spells CASSESRNYGYTF. The CDR3 region has the DNA TGCGCCAGCAGTGAGTCCCGAAACTATGGCTACACCTTC.

This clone has a handful of counts. The genes are TRBV28 and TRBJ2-7, with D possibly being TRBD2 (5 bases). Per the germline V gene, CDR1 is MDHEN and CDR2 is SYDVKM. CDR3 length equals 14 residues. The V and J ends lost 6 bases and 3 bases respectively, with 15 bases between them. The DNA for the CDR3 is TGTGCCAGCAGCCCACAGAGGGTTAACTACGAGCAGTACTTC. Its translation is CASSPQRVNYEQYF.

The chain is built from TRBV5-1 and TRBJ2-2; D perhaps matches TRBD1 (6 bases). Trimming removed 5 bases from V and 6 bases from J, with 20 bases in between. CDR1 and CDR2 from the germline V gene are SGHRS and YFSETQ. This CDR3 contains 16 residues. CDR3 DNA: TGCGCCAGCAGACCGAACAGGGAAGGTAGTGCCGGGGAGCTGTTTTTT. Protein product: CASRPNREGSAGELFF.

The CDR3, as DNA: TGTGCCAGCCAGAGAGGGCCCGGGGAGCTGTTTTTT. It encodes CASQRGPGELFF. V gene TRBV6-5 combines with J gene TRBJ2-2; weak D call: TRBD2 (5 bases). Germline loops: CDR1 MNHEY, CDR2 SVGAGI. Trimming took 8 bases from V and 6 from J, leaving 10 bases between them. The CDR3 totals 12 residues.

The chain has TRBV11-1 and TRBJ2-7; 9 nucleotides match TRBD1. Germline CDR1 reads SGHAT; CDR2 reads FQDESV (reference sequence). There are 15 residues in the CDR3. The V and J ends lost 5 bases and 6 bases, in that order; junction bases with no gene match: 11. The CDR3 protein is CASSAPRTGAAEQYF. In nucleotides, the CDR3 is TGTGCCAGCAGCGCTCCTCGGACAGGGGCGGCCGAGCAGTACTTC.

J is TRBJ2-5 and V is TRBV7-3; D call uncertain. The germline gives CDR1 SGHTA, CDR2 FQGTGA. Trimming removed 1 base at V and 4 bases at J, with 13 bases between. The CDR3 loop spans 15 amino acids. The CDR3 here is CASSLSPGLGETQYF. CDR3 bases: TGTGCCAGCAGCTTAAGTCCGGGCCTTGGAGAGACCCAGTACTTC.

V usage is TRBV19 and J usage is TRBJ1-5, with TRBD1 as a possible D gene (5 bases). Trimming removed 6 bases at V and 7 bases at J, with 16 bases between. This CDR3 has 14 amino acids. Germline lookup yields CDR1 LNHDA and CDR2 SQIVND (reference sequence). The CDR3, as DNA: TGTGCCAGTAGCGCTGGAAGGGGAGCCCAGCCCCAGCATTTT. Translation gives CASSAGRGAQPQHF. Supplemented by reference TRBV19 and TRBJ1-5, the full variable domain reads DGGITQSPKYLFRKEGQNVTLSCEQNLNHDAMYWYRQDPGQGLRLIYYSQIVNDFQKGDIAEGYSVSREKKESFPLTVTSAQKNPTAFYLCASSAGRGAQPQHFGDGTRLSIL.